This T cell receptor beta chain was observed in a study of a mutant IDH1 vaccine in newly diagnosed glioma. Overall study: There were roughly 62% males and about 38% females among treated patients, whose mean age was about 40 years. Earlier therapy was either radiotherapy, temozolomide, or both, and most got both.

This table comes from immunoSEQ multiplex PCR, and its TCRdb copy is limited to in-frame clones, with some not included. The top ten clones hold approximately 10% of a sample with some 15,000 clones, roughly nine tenths of them seen once. Study conclusions and caveats: Overall, roughly 95% of patients had vaccine-induced immune responses.

Time point here: baseline, week 1 (first vaccination visit). Documented treatment: pre-vaccination baseline after standard-of-care therapy. There were new WHO grade 3 or 4 astrocytomas in the donors, and these were IDH1-mutant and ATRX-lost. The CDR3 sequence is 18 residues long. J was trimmed by 1 base and V by 1 base; bases with no gene match: 5. Germline V gives CDR1 MGHRA, CDR2 YSYEKL. For this clone: Its specificity is unknown.

The gene calls are TRBV4-1 and TRBJ1-6; TRBD1 agrees at 9 bases. The source was PBMCs, collected from a glioma patient treated with radiotherapy, temozolomide or both. This receptor was taken from a woman between 35 and 50 years old with glioma. Some clones in this sample may be carry-over from other donors' samples. CDR3 sequence: CASSQGAQGASYNSPLHF. The CDR3 region has the DNA TGCGCCAGCAGCCAAGGGGCACAGGGGGCTTCCTATAATTCACCCCTCCACTTT.